These T cell receptor beta chains were read from a single sample in a study of blood T cell repertoires in COVID-19. Sequencing used immunoSEQ multiplex PCR; TCRdb keeps in-frame clones, though not all of them. Of just over 300,000 clones detected, 70% to 90% appear once; the ten largest clones hold about 4.2%. The sample taken for sequencing was PBMCs or T cells enriched from blood (not recorded which). The receptors here all came from a man aged 30 to 45 who had recovered from COVID-19. Each CDR3 is given without its conserved first and last residue. A D gene is named only where the DNA matches it firmly. Size values are once, few and many counts, or a class for expanded clones, and some rows have none.

>TRBV10-3|-|-|TRBJ1-2
AISESEGLNYGYT
>TRBV15|-|-|TRBJ1-1
ATSRGTRHSEAF
>TRBV11-2|-|-|TRBJ1-4
ASSPYGVSNEKLF
>TRBV5-6|TRBD2|-|TRBJ2-5
ASSLWVAGGQETQY
>TRBV5-1|TRBD1|-|TRBJ1-5
ASSLDRGPNQPQH
>TRBV9|-|-|TRBJ2-7
ASSVDGSGYEQY
>TRBV7-8|-|-|TRBJ1-1
ASSLAWGGFDTEAF
>TRBV7-8|TRBD1|-|TRBJ2-7
ASSSTGTASYEQY
>TRBV19|TRBD2|once|TRBJ2-5
ASSNLGTSGGVLETQY
>TRBV15|TRBD1|-|TRBJ2-5
ATSGSPRQGARQETQY
>TRBV19|TRBD1|-|TRBJ1-2
ATYRGQGFPPYGYT
>TRBV18|TRBD2|-|TRBJ2-7
ASSRGRAYEQY
>TRBV30|-|-|TRBJ1-1
AWSEHMNTEAF
>TRBV19|-|-|TRBJ1-5
ASDTGRVRSNQPQH
>TRBV11-1|TRBD1|-|TRBJ2-7
ASSNWDRRPYEQY
>TRBV27|-|-|TRBJ1-2
ASSRQGKGYGYT
>TRBV20-1|TRBD1|-|TRBJ2-1
SASRTGDYNEQF
>TRBV11-2|TRBD2|-|TRBJ2-2
ASSLGPSGRALTGELF
>TRBV7-9|-|-|TRBJ1-3
ASSSGYSGNTIY
>TRBV11-2|-|-|TRBJ2-6
ASSFLTDAGNVLT
>TRBV4-2|TRBD2|-|TRBJ2-7
ASSPKLGGGVYEQY
>TRBV19|-|-|TRBJ1-3
ASSITRSGNTIY
>TRBV12-3/TRBV12-4|TRBD2|-|TRBJ2-1
ASSHGGAEQF
>TRBV7-8|-|-|TRBJ1-2
ASSLAGSLLYPY
>TRBV24-1|-|-|TRBJ1-2
ATSDTSNYGYT
>TRBV29-1|TRBD1|-|TRBJ1-2
SVARDSSLNYGYT
>TRBV15|-|-|TRBJ2-2
ATSRGGGSSTGELF
>TRBV5-1|TRBD1|-|TRBJ1-1
ASNWDRSTEAF
>TRBV7-9|TRBD2|-|TRBJ2-1
ASRKTSGGLYNEQF